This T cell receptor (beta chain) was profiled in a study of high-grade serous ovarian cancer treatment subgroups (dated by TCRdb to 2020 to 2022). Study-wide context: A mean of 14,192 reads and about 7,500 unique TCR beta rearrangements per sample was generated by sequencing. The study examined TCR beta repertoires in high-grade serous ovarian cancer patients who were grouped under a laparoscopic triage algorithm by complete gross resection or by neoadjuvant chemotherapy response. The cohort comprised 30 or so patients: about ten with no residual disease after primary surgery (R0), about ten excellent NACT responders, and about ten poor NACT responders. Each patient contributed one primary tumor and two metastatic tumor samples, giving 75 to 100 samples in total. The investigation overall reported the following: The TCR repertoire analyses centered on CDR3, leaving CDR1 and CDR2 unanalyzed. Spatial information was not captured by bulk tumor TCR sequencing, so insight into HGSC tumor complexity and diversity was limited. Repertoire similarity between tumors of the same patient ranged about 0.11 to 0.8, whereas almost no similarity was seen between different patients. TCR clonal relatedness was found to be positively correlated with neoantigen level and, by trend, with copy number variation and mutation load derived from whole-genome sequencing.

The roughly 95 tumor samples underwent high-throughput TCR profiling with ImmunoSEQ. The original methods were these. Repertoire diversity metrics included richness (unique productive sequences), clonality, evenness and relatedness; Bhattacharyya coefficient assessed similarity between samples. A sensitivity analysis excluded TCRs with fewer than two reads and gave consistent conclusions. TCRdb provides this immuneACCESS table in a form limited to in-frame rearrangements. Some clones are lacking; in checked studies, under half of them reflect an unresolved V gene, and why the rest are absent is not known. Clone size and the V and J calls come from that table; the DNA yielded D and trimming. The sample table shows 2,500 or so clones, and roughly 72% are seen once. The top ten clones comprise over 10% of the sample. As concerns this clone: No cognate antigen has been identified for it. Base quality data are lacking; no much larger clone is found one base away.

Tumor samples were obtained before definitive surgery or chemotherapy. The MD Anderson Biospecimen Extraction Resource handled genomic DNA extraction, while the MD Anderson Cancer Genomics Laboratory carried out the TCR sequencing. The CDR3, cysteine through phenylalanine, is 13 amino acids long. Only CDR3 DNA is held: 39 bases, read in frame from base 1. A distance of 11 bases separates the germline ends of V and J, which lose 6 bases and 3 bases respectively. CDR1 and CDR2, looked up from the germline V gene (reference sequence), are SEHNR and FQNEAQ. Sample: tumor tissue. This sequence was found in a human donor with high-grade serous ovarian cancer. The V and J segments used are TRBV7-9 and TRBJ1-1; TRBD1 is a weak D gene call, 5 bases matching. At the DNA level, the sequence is TGTGCCAGCAGGGCCGACAGACACACTGAAGCTTTCTTT. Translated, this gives CASRADRHTEAFF.